This T cell receptor beta chain originates from a study of T cell clonotyping in hematopoietic cell transplantation. Regarding this clone: The antigen remains undetermined.

The CDR3 spans 15 residues. The V gene's germline CDR1 is GTSNPN and CDR2 SVGIG (reference sequence). V was pared by 0 bases and J by 7 bases, with 16 bases between. General study findings and limits: After transplant, recipient diversity fell while pathologically expanded clonotypes grew through day 180. Graft donor and pretransplant recipient Inverse Simpson Index values predicted broader posttransplant TCR diversity. CD4 and CD8 repertoire contributions could not be separated without sorting.

Time point noted: recipient sample about 28 days before transplant, after cytoreduction. Recipients were bled about 28 days pretransplant and at posttransplant days 30, 100, 180. Sequencing was performed with immunoSEQ multiplex PCR; in TCRdb, only in-frame clones are kept and a portion is missing. The repertoire holds some 49,000 clones, 70% to 90% seen once, with about 6.1% in the top ten. This clonotype was sampled from a man in his sixties with biphenotypic leukemia. Some clones in this sample may be carry-over from other donors' samples. Source: peripheral blood mononuclear cells, taken before stem cell transplant. The chain recombines TRBV30 with TRBJ2-1; TRBD2 might be the D (6 bases). As DNA, the CDR3 is TGTGCCTGGAGTGTACTGGTTCGGACTACGAATGAGCAGTTCTTC. Translated, it gives CAWSVLVRTTNEQFF.